This T cell receptor beta chain was obtained from a study of beta chain features in type 1 diabetes. Study observations and caveats: It was not settled here whether HLA type affects TCRB rearrangement. Shorter TCRB CDR3s, moderately but significantly so, marked every one of the four CD4+ subsets in Type 1 diabetes patients.

The CDR3 runs to 16 residues. V shed 1 base, J shed 6 bases, and the junction held 4 bases outside the gene matches. Germline V gives CDR1 LNHNV, CDR2 YYDKDF (reference sequence). CD4+ cells of the naive, central memory, regulatory and stem cell-like memory types were sorted via CD45RO/CCR7/CD25/CD127/CD95/CD27. This clone was observed a few times. No antigen is known for it. TCRB transcripts that were expressed got sequenced, as all of the isolated RNA had been reverse transcribed. Samples of naive, central memory and regulatory T cells yielded a mean of approximately 3.9 million reads. Profiled with immunoSEQ multiplex PCR; TCRdb holds only in-frame clones, not every one. This sample has roughly 300,000 clones, with approximately 8.2% found just once.

Sequencing was done on a sample of central memory CD4+ T cells from blood. The sequence came from a woman in her late teens or twenties in good health. The chain uses TRBV15 and TRBJ2-3, with TRBD2 identical over 13 bases. CDR3 coding DNA: TGTGCCACCAGCAGAGGGACTAGCGGGAGTTCGGATACGCAGTATTTT. As protein: CATSRGTSGSSDTQYF.